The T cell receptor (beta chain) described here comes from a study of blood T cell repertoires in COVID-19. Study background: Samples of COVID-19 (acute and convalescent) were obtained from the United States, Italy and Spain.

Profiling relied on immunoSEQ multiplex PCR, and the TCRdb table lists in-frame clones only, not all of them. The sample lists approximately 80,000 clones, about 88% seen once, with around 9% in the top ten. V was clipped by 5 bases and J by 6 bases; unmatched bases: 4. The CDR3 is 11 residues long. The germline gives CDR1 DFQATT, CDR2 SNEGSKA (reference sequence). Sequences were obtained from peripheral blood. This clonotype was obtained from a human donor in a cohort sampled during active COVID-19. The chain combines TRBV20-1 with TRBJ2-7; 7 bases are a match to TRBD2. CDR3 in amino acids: CSADLAGEQYF. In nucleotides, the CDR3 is TGCAGTGCTGACTTAGCGGGCGAGCAGTACTTC.